This T cell receptor (beta chain) was profiled in a study of cytomegalovirus exposure and HLA in healthy donors. Notes on the study in general: In vitro checks showed that a few CMV-associated chains really do target CMV antigens. What was likely a sequencing artifact was a cluster of highly shared sequence variants.

On this clone itself: No antigen is known for it.

The donors, nominally healthy at sampling, likely had unrecorded immune exposures. The PCR contained 60 Vbeta and 13 Jbeta primers. The repertoire was sequenced with immunoSEQ multiplex PCR; TCRdb's copy has only in-frame clones and lacks some. The sample comprises 200,000 or so clones, around 75% of which are singletons, and roughly 6% rests with the top ten. The sample was PBMCs. This TCR came from a woman aged 30 to 39 in good health and CMV-seropositive.

Here the CDR3 reads CASSPIVQETQYF. The DNA of the CDR3 is TGTGCCAGCTCACCAATAGTCCAAGAGACCCAGTACTTC. This chain links TRBV18 with TRBJ2-5; D is uncertain. The CDR3 consists of 13 residues. The V end lost 2 bases, the J end lost 1 base, and 5 bases lay between the germline ends. Germline V gives CDR1 KGHSH, CDR2 LQKENI.